This is a list of T cell receptor beta chains from one sample in a study of blood T cell repertoires in COVID-19. TCRdb keeps only in-frame clones here, not all; method: immunoSEQ multiplex PCR. This table has a few hundred thousand clones, approximately 80% appearing once. The sequenced material came from peripheral blood. These receptors were collected from a human donor in a cohort sampled during active COVID-19. Both conserved end residues are part of each CDR3. Fields, in order: D gene, J gene, clone size, V gene, CDR3 protein, CDR3 DNA. A D gene is named only where the DNA matches it firmly. Expanded clones are given a class, and other clones once, few, many or no size at all.

d_call: .
j_call: TRBJ2-3
clone_size: .
v_call: TRBV5-1
cdr3_aa: CASSLADTSRDTQYF
cdr3_nt: TGCGCCAGCAGCTTGGCAGACACCTCACGAGATACGCAGTATTTT

d_call: TRBD1
j_call: TRBJ1-5
clone_size: .
v_call: TRBV6-1
cdr3_aa: CASSWTGVSQPQHF
cdr3_nt: TGTGCCAGCAGTTGGACAGGGGTAAGCCAGCCCCAGCATTTT

d_call: TRBD1
j_call: TRBJ1-2
clone_size: .
v_call: TRBV18
cdr3_aa: CASSPGQHYGYTF
cdr3_nt: TGTGCCAGCTCACCGGGACAGCACTATGGCTACACCTTC

d_call: TRBD2
j_call: TRBJ2-2
clone_size: few
v_call: TRBV19
cdr3_aa: CARTQRESHTGELFF
cdr3_nt: TGTGCCAGAACCCAGCGGGAGAGCCACACCGGGGAGCTGTTTTTT

d_call: .
j_call: TRBJ2-7
clone_size: .
v_call: TRBV5-1
cdr3_aa: CASSKDGEVYSSISYEQYF
cdr3_nt: TGCGCCAGCAGCAAGGACGGGGAGGTATATTCATCAATTTCCTACGAGCAGTACTTC

d_call: .
j_call: TRBJ1-2
clone_size: .
v_call: TRBV3-1/TRBV3-2
cdr3_aa: CASSQELTGSGYTF
cdr3_nt: TGTGCCAGCAGCCAAGAGTTAACAGGGAGCGGCTACACCTTC

d_call: .
j_call: TRBJ2-5
clone_size: once
v_call: TRBV4-2
cdr3_aa: CASSQAGETQYF
cdr3_nt: TGTGCCAGCAGCCAAGCAGGAGAGACCCAGTACTTC

d_call: .
j_call: TRBJ1-5
clone_size: .
v_call: TRBV4-2
cdr3_aa: CASSQEGEQGGNQPQHF
cdr3_nt: TGTGCCAGCAGCCAAGAGGGGGAGCAGGGAGGGAATCAGCCCCAGCATTTT

d_call: TRBD1
j_call: TRBJ1-5
clone_size: .
v_call: TRBV7-8
cdr3_aa: CASSLVGSGGRGQPQHF
cdr3_nt: TGTGCCAGCAGCTTAGTTGGGTCAGGGGGTCGAGGTCAGCCCCAGCATTTT

d_call: .
j_call: TRBJ2-1
clone_size: .
v_call: TRBV19
cdr3_aa: CASSAPAGDNEQFF
cdr3_nt: TGTGCCAGTAGCGCCCCCGCAGGGGACAATGAGCAGTTCTTC

d_call: .
j_call: TRBJ1-2
clone_size: .
v_call: TRBV5-6
cdr3_aa: CASSPRVMGANYGYTF
cdr3_nt: TGTGCCAGCAGCCCCCGAGTGATGGGGGCGAACTATGGCTACACCTTC

d_call: TRBD2
j_call: TRBJ2-7
clone_size: .
v_call: TRBV7-9
cdr3_aa: CASSLTSGNYEQYF
cdr3_nt: TGTGCCAGCAGCTTAACTAGCGGGAACTACGAGCAGTACTTC

d_call: .
j_call: TRBJ1-3
clone_size: .
v_call: TRBV7-9
cdr3_aa: CASSFMNFGSGNTIYF
cdr3_nt: TGTGCCAGCAGCTTTATGAACTTCGGCTCTGGAAACACCATATATTTT

d_call: .
j_call: TRBJ2-1
clone_size: .
v_call: TRBV7-8
cdr3_aa: CASSLPGLGRDEQFF
cdr3_nt: TGTGCCAGCAGCTTGCCGGGCCTCGGGCGGGATGAGCAGTTCTTC